Below, one TCR beta chain is given with its context. This receptor's antigen is unknown. No base qualities exist here, and no much larger clone lies one base off it. Receptor libraries were prepared by the immunoSEQ multiplex PCR assay. A mixture of 60 forward primers for TCR Vbeta segments and 13 reverse primers for TCR Jbeta segments was used in the multiplex PCR. The CDR3 region of rearranged TCR beta genes was amplified from genomic DNA by a multiplex PCR assay. The amplified TCR beta libraries were sequenced on the Illumina HiSeq System as 87-base-pair reads. The source study handled its data this way. Across the roughly 700 repertoires, a later analysis counted some 80 million unique TCR beta chains, roughly 11 million of which were shared by at least two donors. To remove PCR and sequencing errors, raw reads were error-corrected and collapsed into unique sequences using a nearest-neighbor algorithm that merged closely related sequences. To assign V, D and J gene segments, CDR3 sequences were aligned to IMGT reference sequences. For a sequence to be retained, a match of at least six nucleotides to both a V gene segment and a J gene segment was required. A rearrangement was called productive if the CDR3 had no stop codons and remained in frame with V and J, and every other rearrangement was called non-productive. CDR3 was defined by IMGT convention, running from the second conserved V-encoded cysteine to the conserved J-encoded phenylalanine. Sequences without an unambiguous match to a single V gene segment were excluded from the earlier analysis of several hundred of the donors. An earlier analysis of approximately 590 of the donors classified V segments as functional when productive rearrangements were above 56.7% and as segregating when the standard deviation between donors was above 5%. A statistical classification framework was developed to diagnose cytomegalovirus status using the catalog of TCR beta chain sequences. In a later analysis, V and J genes were assigned by comparing TCR nucleotide sequences against IMGT/GENE-DB human TR gene sequences. The TCRdist pipeline was used in a later analysis to assign CDR3 sequences and most-parsimonious VDJ recombination scenarios. In a later analysis, every TCR beta chain was defined by the combination of its CDR3 amino acid sequence and its V-gene family, and reads without a unique V-gene family were dropped. In a later analysis, around 600 highly shared, low-generation-probability nucleotide sequences were removed to address suspected cross-contamination and a sequencing artifact. In a later analysis, a clonal expansion index was calculated for each public chain from normalized within-repertoire ranks of inferred template counts. In a later analysis, generation probabilities were computed with a VDJ recombination model fitted to out-of-frame rearrangements, and the resulting probabilities were checked against IGoR. In a later analysis, TCR-TCR, TCR-HLA and TCR-CMV co-occurrence was scored with hypergeometric tests, and a repertoire-size bias correction was applied to TCR pairs. To estimate false discovery rates, a later analysis permuted the HLA or CMV assignments 20 times. In a later analysis, co-occurring TCRs were grouped using DBSCAN, and TCRdist sequence similarity was added for clustering within HLA-allele-positive subsets. Repertoires with fewer than 30,000 or more than 120,000 public chains, plus five repertoires with anomalous nucleotide sharing, were excluded from co-occurrence clustering. Held by TCRdb, this immuneACCESS table contains in-frame sequences only and omits some clones. Under half of the omission traces to an unresolved V gene where checked; the cause of the rest is unknown. D and trimming come from the DNA, and the V and J calls and clone size come from that table. The sample table shows 55,000 to 70,000 clones, and around 86% are seen once. The ten largest make up roughly 2% of the sample.

From cysteine to phenylalanine, the CDR3 is 15 amino acids long. Only the CDR3 region is kept as DNA, spanning 45 bases read in frame from base 1. V is trimmed back by 4 bases and J by 5 bases, and the junction contains 10 bases that no gene match accounts for. From a lookup of the germline V gene (reference sequence), CDR1 and CDR2 are GTSNPN and SVGIG. The source of the sample is a study of cytomegalovirus exposure and HLA in healthy donors (dated by TCRdb to the late 2010s). Regarding the research as a whole: An earlier analysis of a few hundred of the donors reported approximately 260 Gb of sequence data and 117 million unique TCR beta sequences obtained from around 170 million T cells. An earlier analysis of 500 to 750 of the donors applied high-throughput TCR beta sequencing to assess whether each TCR beta V gene segment acted as functional or pseudogenic. The study aimed to test whether cataloging public T cell receptors could reveal signatures of past pathogen exposure. A later analysis re-examined previously published TCR beta repertoires from about 700 donors and added high-resolution HLA genotyping to investigate patterns of TCR occurrence. Roughly 300 gigabases of sequencing data and roughly 81 million unique TCR sequences made up an early release that covered some 640 HLA-typed donors. A later genetic analysis used genome-wide SNP genotypes for about 65% of the roughly 670 donors, treating that subset as a discovery cohort. The genetic ancestry cluster associated with self-reported Caucasian donors included roughly four fifths of the roughly 390 genotyped donors. Across under 500 genotyped donors of the cohort, an average of 235,054 unique TCR beta nucleotide sequences per donor were sequenced, and approximately 17% of those sequences were non-productive. All discovery cohort repertoires had been generated on a single sequencing platform. Rather than drawing on any new phenotypic data, the later analysis identified candidate immune exposures from TCR beta sequences and the way those sequences occurred across donors. To predict cytomegalovirus infection status, the study combined high-throughput TCR immunosequencing, statistical association of individual TCRs with disease status, and machine learning. The number of typed donors differed by locus: roughly 629-640 for A, B, C, DRB1 and DQB1; 522 for DQA1; 606 for DPA1; and 400 to 480 for DPB1. Donor age, sex, ethnicity and CMV serostatus were collected together with the repertoire data. A separate validation cohort of roughly 130 different subjects was used in addition to the approximately 610-subject first cohort. HLA typing covered class I and class II loci at four-digit resolution. Because of strong linkage in the cohort, roughly five DR-DQ haplotypes were treated as single units for association and clustering. The T cell repertoires of several hundred subjects were profiled by immunosequencing and related to cytomegalovirus serostatus.

The cohort consisted of 650 to 700 healthy bone marrow donors. At the time of sampling, every cohort member was nominally healthy, though immune exposures that went unrecorded were likely present. The donor tested CMV seronegative, placing the donor among the 300 to 400 seronegative members of the cohort. A peripheral blood sample was provided by each donor, and peripheral blood mononuclear cells were used for TCR beta sequencing. Genomic DNA was extracted from the blood cell samples with the Qiagen DNeasy Blood Extraction Kit. Broad study findings and their caveats: Only TCR beta chains were sequenced in this cohort, and the absence of alpha or paired-chain data limited detectable features. Immune exposure information for the cohort was limited to CMV serostatus. Roughly uniform sequencing depth across donors was assumed in presence/absence analyses, although this assumption may not hold. V-gene and J-gene trimming of TCR beta chains was associated with a missense DCLRE1C variant in a later genetic analysis, and the association was replicated in an independent cohort. In a later genetic analysis, fewer N-insertions in productive TCRs were reported among donors in an Asian-associated ancestry cluster than the 666-donor mean. Linkage disequilibrium might explain the correlated functional status among segregating V segments, but an unknown experimental factor could not be ruled out. A further reported finding was that TCR beta sequences accurately predicted the HLA-A and HLA-B alleles for most subjects in the first cohort. Because HLA typing was missing for some donors at each locus, association tests included only the typed subset. Because counts were too low, some 16 rarely observed V segments, including chromosome 9 orphons, were excluded from the earlier analysis of 587 of the donors. According to a later analysis, parvovirus B19, influenza, CMV and Epstein-Barr virus appeared linked to several top co-occurrence clusters. In both the original and validation cohorts, the classifier was reported to diagnose cytomegalovirus status with high specificity and sensitivity. A group of highly shared sequence variants was considered likely to be a technical artifact of the sequencing pipeline. The 87-base-pair reads could not distinguish some IMGT-functional V segments, including TRBV6-2 and TRBV6-3, so those segments were excluded. In vitro tests confirmed that a few of the cytomegalovirus-associated TCR beta chains recognize cytomegalovirus antigens. When HLA alleles, especially DR and DQ, strongly co-occurred, TCR associations were difficult to assign to individual alleles. In a later analysis, about 17,000 TCR beta sequences were associated with specific HLA alleles at a false discovery rate of 0.05. It was suggested by the authors that the approach could potentially be generalized to other disease states and immunological phenotypes. In a later analysis, the rate of TCR association differed among HLA loci, with DRB1 alleles having the most associated TCRs and HLA-C alleles having the fewest. In a later analysis, HLA-associated TCR beta chains were found to be more clonally expanded and to have lower generation probabilities than equally common non-associated chains. Most CMV-associated TCR beta chains appeared to be HLA-restricted in a later analysis, and the HLA associations seemed to be driven largely by CMV exposure. While some public TCRs were present in many individuals, most TCR sequences turned up only very rarely across donors. The study gave a list of about 170 TCR beta chains associated with cytomegalovirus. In an earlier analysis of about 550 of the donors, most TCR beta V segments were observed in productive rearrangements about 90% or about 30% of the time, broadly matching IMGT annotations.

The sequenced material came from PBMCs. This TCR derives from a woman aged 25-40 years in good health and CMV-seronegative. The sequence is built from TRBV30 and TRBJ2-1, and TRBD2 matches 8 of the central bases. The sequenced DNA is TGTGCCTGGACCCGAGCGGGAGAGGGGAACAATGAGCAGTTCTTC. Translated, it gives CAWTRAGEGNNEQFF.